Here is one T cell receptor (beta chain) with its context. V was shortened by 4 bases and J by 6 bases, with 16 bases between the two germline ends. CDR3 size: 15 residues. The data derive from a study of shared clonotypes between healthy human individuals. Study-wide context: Donors consisted of two women and three men between 18 and 49.

The donors were adults (healthy and HIV-negative) with no recent acute infections or vaccinations. Some clones are missing from TCRdb's copy, which holds only in-frame ones; the method was immunoSEQ multiplex PCR. The sample includes roughly 490,000 clones, 79% of them seen just once. Sequenced sample: PBMCs. This chain joins TRBV5-3 and TRBJ1-4; weak D call: TRBD1 (6 bases). TRBV5-3 is sorted into the ORF group, with uncertain function. The clonotype comes from a woman aged 35 to 49 in good health. Some clones in this sample may be carry-over from other donors' samples. The DNA for the CDR3 is TGTGCCAGAAGCCCGACAGGCCGGGAGGATGAAAAACTGTTTTTT. Residues: CARSPTGREDEKLFF.